The 31 T cell receptor beta chains given below trace back to one sample, sequenced in a study of response to subunit inactivated influenza vaccine. TCRdb reanalysed the RT-PCR reads using MiXCR and keeps one entry per CDR3 protein. The top ten clones hold 9.5% to 15% of a sample with 430,000 or so distinct CDR3 sequences, roughly 11% of them seen once. Sequences were derived from PBMCs from blood, sampled roughly 47 days after vaccination. These receptors were collected from a man between 50 and 59 years old who received an inactivated influenza vaccine.

This clonotype was seen a few times. This chain connects TRBV15 to TRBJ2-7; tentative D call: TRBD2 (7 bases). CDR1 and CDR2 (germline): LNHNV, YYDKDF (reference sequence). V dropped 5 bases and J dropped 3 bases, with 14 bases sitting between them. There are 14 residues in the CDR3. CDR3 coding DNA: TGTGCCACCAGCGAATGGAGGGGGGGCTACGAGCAGTACTTC. It encodes CATSEWRGGYEQYF.

This clonotype was counted at least ten times. The chain uses TRBV7-2 and TRBJ2-1; D is possibly TRBD1 (6 bases). The germline V gene encodes CDR1 SGHTA and CDR2 FQGNSA. V was pared by 5 bases and J by 6 bases, with 17 bases between. The CDR3 extends over 15 amino acids. The CDR3 DNA sequence: TGTGCCAGCAGCGATTTCGGGACACCAAGCAATGAGCAGTTCTTC. Translated, it gives CASSDFGTPSNEQFF.

This clonotype turned up a few times. The chain joins TRBV13 to TRBJ2-7, with D perhaps TRBD1 or TRBD2 (5 bases each). Trimming took off 2 bases at V and 6 bases at J, with 11 bases between the two ends. This CDR3 comprises 13 residues. Looked up from germline, CDR1 is PRHDT and CDR2 is FYEKMQ (reference sequence). CDR3 nucleotide sequence: TGTGCCAGCAGCTTACCAGGGAGAGGCGAGCAGTACTTC. Its protein product is CASSLPGRGEQYF.

This clonotype has a count of ten or more. V is TRBV7-2 and J is TRBJ2-7; 7 bases map to TRBD1. CDR1 is SGHTA, CDR2 FQGNSA, per germline. This CDR3 comprises 13 residues. With V trimmed by 6 bases and J by 3 bases, 5 bases remained unmatched. CDR3 loop: CASSRWTGYEQYF. In nucleotides, the CDR3 is TGTGCCAGCAGTCGTTGGACAGGCTACGAGCAGTACTTC.

In its sample, this clonotype was seen many times. The genes are TRBV7-2 and TRBJ2-1, with 11 bases identical to TRBD2. With V trimmed by 0 bases and J by 13 bases, 8 bases remained unmatched. The CDR3 consists of 15 residues. The germline V gene has CDR1 SGHTA and CDR2 FQGNSA. The CDR3, as DNA: TGTGCCAGCAGCTTAGCCCTAGCGGGAGGACTTGGACAGTTCTTC. Translation gives CASSLALAGGLGQFF.

This clonotype was seen at least ten times. The gene calls are TRBV20-1 and TRBJ1-6; the match to TRBD1 covers 8 bases. The ends lost 5 bases at V and 7 bases at J; junction bases unmatched: 10. This CDR3 is built from 15 residues. CDR1 is DFQATT and CDR2 is SNEGSKA in the germline V gene (reference sequence). This CDR3 reads CSAQSRTGTNSPLHF. CDR3 sequence (DNA): TGCAGTGCTCAGAGTAGGACAGGGACGAATTCACCCCTCCACTTT.

A remark on this clonotype: It is likely a read error, because the conserved phenylalanine at the end of the CDR3 is missing. The chain recombines TRBV9 with TRBJ2-5, with D perhaps TRBD2 (5 bases). The CDR3 is 14 residues long. V lost 0 bases and J 0 bases, leaving 6 bases between the germline ends. Germline lookup yields CDR1 SGDLS and CDR2 YYNGEE. CDR3 amino acids: CASSVGGYQETQYS. CDR3 nucleotides: TGTGCCAGCAGCGTAGGCGGGTACCAAGAGACCCAGTACTCC.

The rearrangement joins TRBV7-2 to TRBJ2-1; 13 bases match TRBD2. The germline gives CDR1 SGHTA, CDR2 FQGNSA. This CDR3 comprises 15 residues. The V and J ends lost 2 bases and 9 bases, in that order; junction bases with no gene match: 4. The CDR3, as DNA: TGTGCCAGCAGCTTAACTAGCGGGGGGGCGATTGAGCAGTTCTTC. Translating it yields CASSLTSGGAIEQFF.

The sample holds a few counts of this clonotype. The chain joins TRBV9 to TRBJ1-1, with a possible D match to TRBD1 (6 bases). Germline V gene sequence: CDR1 SGDLS, CDR2 YYNGEE. The CDR3 is 15 residues long. Trimming took off 0 bases at V and 1 base at J, with 10 bases between the two ends. For the CDR3, the DNA is TGTGCCAGCAGCGTAGAAGGACAGCCGAACACTGAAGCTTTCTTT. Translating it yields CASSVEGQPNTEAFF.

This clonotype was seen a handful of times. J is TRBJ2-3 and V is TRBV24-1, with unresolved D. Trimming removed 6 bases from V and 0 bases from J, with 6 bases in between. CDR1 KGHDR and CDR2 SFDVKD come from the germline V gene. CDR3 length: 13 amino acids. CDR3 in amino acids: CATSPVSTDTQYF. The CDR3 nucleotides are TGTGCCACCAGTCCCGTTAGCACAGATACGCAGTATTTT.

This clonotype was found many times. V and J are TRBV11-1 and TRBJ2-1; 13 bases map to TRBD2. The CDR3 is 18 residues long. The J segment lost 3 bases and the V segment lost 5 bases, leaving 10 bases of the junction unmatched. Germline assignment: CDR1 SGHAT and CDR2 FQDESV (reference sequence). CDR3 in amino acids: CASSVGLGLAGHYNEQFF. The CDR3 DNA is TGTGCCAGCAGCGTAGGATTGGGACTAGCGGGACACTACAATGAGCAGTTCTTC.

This clonotype came up a few times. V gene TRBV5-6 combines with J gene TRBJ2-3; D is undetermined. V was cut by 3 bases and J by 2 bases, with 16 bases left in between. Germline lookup yields CDR1 SGHDT and CDR2 YYEEEE. The CDR3 length is 16 residues. The chain's CDR3 is CASSSLSVGPTDTQYF. The CDR3 DNA is TGTGCCAGCAGCTCCCTCTCTGTGGGTCCCACAGATACGCAGTATTTT.

This clonotype appeared a few times. The CDR3: CASSQDYGTGYEQYF. For the CDR3, the DNA is TGTGCCAGCAGCCAAGATTACGGGACGGGGTACGAGCAGTACTTC. The chain has TRBV3-1 and TRBJ2-7, with D possibly being TRBD1 or TRBD2 (5 bases each). The CDR3 runs to 15 residues. Deletions cut 0 bases from V and 4 bases from J, with 13 bases between. The germline CDR1 and CDR2 sequences are LGHDT and YNNKEL (reference sequence).

This clonotype was recorded a few times. In DNA form, the CDR3 reads TGTGCCAGCGTCGGGGGAACCGGGGAGCTGTTTTTT. It specifies CASVGGTGELFF. This sequence joins TRBV5-6 and TRBJ2-2; a weak D match, TRBD2 (6 bases). V was cut by 7 bases and J by 5 bases, with 9 bases left in between. CDR1 and CDR2 (germline): SGHDT, YYEEEE. The CDR3 loop spans 12 amino acids. Together with reference TRBV5-6 and TRBJ2-2, the CDR3 gives the full variable domain: DAGVTQSPTHLIKTRGQQVTLRCSPKSGHDTVSWYQQALGQGPQFIFQYYEEEERQRGNFPDRFSGHQFPNYSSELNVNALLLGDSALYLCASVGGTGELFFGEGSRLTVL.

The chain has TRBV11-2 and TRBJ2-7; D gene ambiguous. The CDR3 contains 14 residues. The germline V gene has CDR1 SGHAT and CDR2 FQNNGV. Trimming cost V 5 bases and J 2 bases, with 13 bases left between them. The CDR3 DNA is TGTGCCAGCAGCACCGAAAGACTGCCCTACGAGCAGTACTTC. This encodes CASSTERLPYEQYF.

This rearrangement joins TRBV10-3 to TRBJ1-2; D is ambiguous. The germline V and J ends were trimmed by 5 bases and 8 bases, with 12 bases remaining between them. The CDR3 contains 12 residues. Per germline, CDR1 ENHRY and CDR2 SYGVKD. The CDR3 DNA follows: TGTGCCATCAGTCACGCAGATTCCGGCTACACCTTC. Translating it yields CAISHADSGYTF.

This clonotype appeared a few times. J is TRBJ2-5 and V is TRBV7-8; the D gene could be TRBD1 or TRBD2 (6 bases each). The CDR3 spans 16 residues. Deletions cut 5 bases from V and 4 bases from J, with 20 bases between. Germline loops: CDR1 SGHVS, CDR2 FQNEAQ. The CDR3 DNA follows: TGTGCCAGCAGCACACTACAGGGACGGGGGCCAGAGACCCAGTACTTC. Its translation is CASSTLQGRGPETQYF.

This clonotype turned up a few times. This chain joins TRBV9 and TRBJ2-3; D perhaps matches TRBD2 (6 bases). V was shortened by 0 bases and J by 2 bases, with 13 bases between the two germline ends. The V gene's germline CDR1 is SGDLS and CDR2 YYNGEE. This CDR3 has 16 amino acids. This CDR3 is CASSVGDSGPTDTQYF. Here the CDR3 DNA reads TGTGCCAGCAGCGTAGGAGATAGCGGACCCACAGATACGCAGTATTTT. The whole variable domain, remainder taken from reference TRBV9 and TRBJ2-3, is DSGVTQTPKHLITATGQRVTLRCSPRSGDLSVYWYQQSLDQGLQFLIQYYNGEERAKGNILERFSAQQFPDLHSELNLSSLELGDSALYFCASSVGDSGPTDTQYFGPGTRLTVL.

The chain couples TRBV5-1 to TRBJ2-1, with 7 bases matching TRBD1. V was pared by 0 bases and J by 16 bases, with 13 bases of the junction left unmatched. The CDR3 contains 14 residues. The germline CDR1 and CDR2 sequences are SGHRS and YFSETQ. In DNA form, the CDR3 reads TGCGCCAGCAGCTTGGATAGTCTGGGACAGAGGAAATTCTTC. The encoded protein is CASSLDSLGQRKFF.

This clonotype was seen repeatedly, ten times or more. This chain connects TRBV7-2 to TRBJ2-3; 8 bases match TRBD2. J was trimmed by 2 bases and V by 4 bases; bases with no gene match: 8. Germline CDR1 SGHTA, CDR2 FQGNSA. The length of the CDR3 is 16 residues. The CDR3 bases are TGTGCCAGCAGCTCCCTTGGCGGGGGGAACACAGATACGCAGTATTTT. Translated: CASSSLGGGNTDTQYF.

This clonotype has just a few counts. The V gene is TRBV18, the J gene TRBJ2-7, with 7 bases matching TRBD2. CDR3 length: 14 residues. V gave up 0 bases and J gave up 4 bases; unmatched junction bases: 3. In germline, CDR1 is KGHSH, CDR2 LQKENI. DNA for the CDR3: TGTGCCAGCTCACCACCCGGGGGAGGGTACGAGCAGTACTTC. This gives the protein CASSPPGGGYEQYF.

The V gene is TRBV11-2, the J gene TRBJ2-7, with 9 nucleotides matching TRBD1. This CDR3 comprises 15 residues. The J segment lost 3 bases and the V segment lost 5 bases, leaving 8 bases of the junction unmatched. Germline V gives CDR1 SGHAT, CDR2 FQNNGV. The CDR3 DNA reads as TGTGCCAGCAGCCGGCTCGGGACAGGGAACTACGAGCAGTACTTC. It specifies CASSRLGTGNYEQYF.

This clonotype was recorded many times. The chain employs TRBV29-1 and TRBJ2-1, with D perhaps assigned TRBD1 or TRBD2 (6 bases each). Germline lookup yields CDR1 SQVTM and CDR2 ANQGSEA. The CDR3 contains 12 residues. V was cut by 4 bases and J by 10 bases, with 14 bases left in between. This CDR3 reads CSVVEQGGEQFF. The CDR3 coding sequence is TGCAGCGTTGTGGAACAGGGAGGCGAGCAGTTCTTC.

This clonotype showed up many times. The chain carries TRBV18 and TRBJ2-3, with D possibly TRBD1 on 7 matching bases. The CDR3 has 15 amino acids. CDR1 KGHSH and CDR2 LQKENI come from the germline V gene. The V and J ends lost 4 bases and 2 bases respectively, with 13 bases between them. As DNA, the CDR3 is TGTGCCAGCTCACGGGGAGGACAGGTCACAGATACGCAGTATTTT. Its protein is CASSRGGQVTDTQYF.

This clonotype was observed a few times. CDR3 residues: CASRLGQGSSYEQYF. The CDR3 DNA sequence: TGTGCCAGCAGACTGGGACAGGGAAGCTCCTACGAGCAGTACTTC. The gene calls are TRBV12-3 or TRBV12-4 and TRBJ2-7; 9 bases line up with TRBD1. V gave up 6 bases and J gave up 0 bases; unmatched junction bases: 6. This CDR3 has 15 amino acids.

The chain recombines TRBV7-6 with TRBJ2-7; 8 bases line up with TRBD2. The CDR3 length is 14 residues. CDR1 and CDR2 (germline): SGHVS, FNYEAQ. Germline trimming cut 4 bases from V and 1 base from J; bases unmatched to any gene: 3. The CDR3 bases are TGTGCCAGCAGCTACACTAGCGGATCCTACGAGCAGTACTTC. This encodes CASSYTSGSYEQYF.

The chain has TRBV2 and TRBJ2-5, with D unclear. The CDR3 extends over 17 amino acids. Germline V gene lookup returns CDR1 SNHLY and CDR2 FYNNEI. Trimming shortened V by 0 bases and J by 2 bases, and 16 bases separated the two germline ends. CDR3 nucleotide sequence: TGTGCCAGCAGTGAAGCGCTTCAGTCGTACAAACAAGAGACCCAGTACTTC. This translates into CASSEALQSYKQETQYF.

This chain connects TRBV6-1 to TRBJ2-7; the D is unclear. The V gene lost 5 bases and the J gene lost 0 bases, with 17 bases spanning the gap. The CDR3 totals 16 residues. Germline values: CDR1 MNHNS, CDR2 SASEGT. The CDR3 is CASSLHSTLSSYEQYF. In DNA, the CDR3 is TGTGCCAGCAGTCTTCACAGTACCCTAAGCTCCTACGAGCAGTACTTC.

This clonotype occurred a few times. This chain links TRBV4-2 with TRBJ1-2, with 7 bases fitting TRBD1. The CDR3 loop spans 15 amino acids. V was pared by 2 bases and J by 3 bases, with 6 bases of the junction left unmatched. Germline V gene sequence: CDR1 LGHNA, CDR2 YNFKEQ. The DNA for the CDR3 is TGTGCCAGCAGCCAACCAGGGGACAGCGACTATGGCTACACCTTC. This codes for CASSQPGDSDYGYTF.

In this sample, this clonotype turned up a few times. This chain uses TRBV11-2 with TRBJ2-7, with 7 bases that match TRBD1. V lost 8 bases, J lost 3 bases, and 7 bases stayed unmatched. The CDR3 consists of 13 residues. CDR1 is SGHAT, CDR2 FQNNGV, per germline. The CDR3 loop is CASREDRFYEQYF. As DNA, the CDR3 is TGTGCCAGCCGTGAGGACAGGTTCTACGAGCAGTACTTC.

This clonotype appeared many times. V usage is TRBV20-1 and J usage is TRBJ1-2; TRBD1 matches at 7 bases. Losses at the gene ends were 3 bases for V and 5 bases for J; bases not matched to a gene: 12. Germline CDR1 and CDR2: DFQATT and SNEGSKA (reference sequence). This CDR3 has 15 residues. In nucleotides, the CDR3 is TGCAGTGCTAGGCCTATCTACAGGGGCGAGTATGGCTACACCTTC. It codes for CSARPIYRGEYGYTF.